The T cell receptor beta chain described here comes from a study of T cell changes during pregnancy in multiple sclerosis (dated by TCRdb to the late 2010s). Context from the whole study: The study looked at changes in the T cell repertoire across pregnancy in women with multiple sclerosis.

The CDR3 starts with the cysteine, ends with the phenylalanine, and has 14 residues. The retained sequence is limited to the CDR3, 42 bases, with the frame set at the first base. CDR1 and CDR2 are read off the germline V gene as SGHDT and YYEEEE. Clipping removes 3 bases from V and 6 bases from J, with 5 as the unmatched junction base count. Turning to this clone: Its antigen is still unknown. No per-base quality is available; no much larger clone lies one base away.

Library preparation was by the immunoSEQ multiplex PCR assay. The table was pulled from immuneACCESS by TCRdb, which kept in-frame rearrangements only. Such tables lose some clones; where checked, under half of the loss comes from unresolved V genes, and the rest has no known cause. The sample contains about 38,000 clones, more than 75% of them found a single time. The ten largest clones take up 6% to 7.5% of the sample. The sequencing used CD8+ T cells from peripheral blood mononuclear cells, collected in the third trimester of pregnancy. The chain is made from TRBV5-6 and TRBJ1-5; a stretch of 8 junction bases matches TRBD1. This TCR was recovered from a female donor with multiple sclerosis, enrolled in a pregnancy study. The CDR3 amino acid sequence is: CASSSGGVGQPQHF. The DNA sequence follows: TGTGCCAGCAGCTCAGGGGGCGTTGGTCAGCCCCAGCATTTT.